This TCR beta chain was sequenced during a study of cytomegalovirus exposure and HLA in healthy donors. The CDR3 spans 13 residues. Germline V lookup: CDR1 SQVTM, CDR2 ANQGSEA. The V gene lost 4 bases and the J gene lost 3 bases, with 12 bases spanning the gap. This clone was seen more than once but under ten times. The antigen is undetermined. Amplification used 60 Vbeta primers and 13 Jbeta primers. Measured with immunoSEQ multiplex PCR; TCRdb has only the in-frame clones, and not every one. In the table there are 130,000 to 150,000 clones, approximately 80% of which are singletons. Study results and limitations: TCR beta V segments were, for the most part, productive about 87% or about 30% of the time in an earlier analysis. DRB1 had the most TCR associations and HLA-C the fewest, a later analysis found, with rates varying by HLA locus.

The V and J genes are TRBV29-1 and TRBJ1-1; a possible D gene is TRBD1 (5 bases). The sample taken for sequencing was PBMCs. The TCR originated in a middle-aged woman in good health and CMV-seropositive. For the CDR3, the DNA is TGCAGCGTTGTTAACAGGAAGTACACTGAAGCTTTCTTT. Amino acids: CSVVNRKYTEAFF. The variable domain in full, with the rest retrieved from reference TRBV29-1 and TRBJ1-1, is SAVISQKPSRDICQRGTSLTIQCQVDSQVTMMFWYRQQPGQSLTLIATANQGSEATYESGFVIDKFPISRPNLTFSTLTVSNMSPEDSSIYLCSVVNRKYTEAFFGQGTRLTVV.